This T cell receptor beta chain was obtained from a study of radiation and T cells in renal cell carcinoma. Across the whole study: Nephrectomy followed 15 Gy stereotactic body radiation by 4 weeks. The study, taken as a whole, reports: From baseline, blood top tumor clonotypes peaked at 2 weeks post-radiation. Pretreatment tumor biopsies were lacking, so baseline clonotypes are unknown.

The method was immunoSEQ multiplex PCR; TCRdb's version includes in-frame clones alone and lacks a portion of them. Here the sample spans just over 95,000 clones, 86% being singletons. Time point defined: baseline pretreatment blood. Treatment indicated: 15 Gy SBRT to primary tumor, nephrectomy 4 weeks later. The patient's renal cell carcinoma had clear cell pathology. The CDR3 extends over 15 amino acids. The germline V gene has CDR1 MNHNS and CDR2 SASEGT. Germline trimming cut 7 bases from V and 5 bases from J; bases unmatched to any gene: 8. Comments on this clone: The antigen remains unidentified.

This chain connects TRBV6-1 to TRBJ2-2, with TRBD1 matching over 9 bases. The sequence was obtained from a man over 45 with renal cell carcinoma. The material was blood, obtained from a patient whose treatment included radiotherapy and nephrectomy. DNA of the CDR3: TGTGCCAGCACAGGAACAGGGGGCAGGACCGGGGAGCTGTTTTTT. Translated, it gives CASTGTGGRTGELFF.